This TCR beta chain came from a study of control samples from healthy donors and cancer patients. Repertoires were generated with immunoSEQ multiplex PCR, while TCRdb's copy carries only in-frame clones and drops some. The data contain about 60,000 clones, roughly nine tenths of them singletons. V was cut by 2 bases and J by 5 bases, with 18 bases left in between. This CDR3 has 16 residues. CDR1 and CDR2 (germline): SGHTA, FQGTGA. This clonotype originated in a woman between 50 and 59 years old with colorectal cancer. Sequencing used PBMCs. The rearrangement links TRBV7-3 to TRBJ2-5; the D gene is possibly TRBD2 (7 bases). The CDR3 spells CASSLGATGGLETQYF. The CDR3 DNA is TGTGCCAGCAGCTTAGGGGCTACGGGGGGCCTTGAGACCCAGTACTTC. Looking up the rest from reference TRBV7-3 and TRBJ2-5 gives the full variable domain: GAGVSQTPSNKVTEKGKYVELRCDPISGHTALYWYRQSLGQGPEFLIYFQGTGAADDSGLPNDRFFAVRPEGSVSTLKIQRTERGDSAVYLCASSLGATGGLETQYFGPGTRLLVL.